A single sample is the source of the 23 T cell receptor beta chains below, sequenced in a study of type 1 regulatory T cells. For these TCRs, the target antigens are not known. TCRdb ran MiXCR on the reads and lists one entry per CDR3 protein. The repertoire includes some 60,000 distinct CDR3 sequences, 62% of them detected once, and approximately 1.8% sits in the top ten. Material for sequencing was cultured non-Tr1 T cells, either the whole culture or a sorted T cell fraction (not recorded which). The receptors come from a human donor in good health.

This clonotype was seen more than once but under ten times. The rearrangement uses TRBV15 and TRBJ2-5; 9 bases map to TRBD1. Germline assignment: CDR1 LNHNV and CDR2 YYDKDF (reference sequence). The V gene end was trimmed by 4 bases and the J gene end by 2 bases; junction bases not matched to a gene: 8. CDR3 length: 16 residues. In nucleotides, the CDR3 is TGTGCCACCAGCACAATAACAGGGGGCAATCAAGAGACCCAGTACTTC. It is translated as CATSTITGGNQETQYF.

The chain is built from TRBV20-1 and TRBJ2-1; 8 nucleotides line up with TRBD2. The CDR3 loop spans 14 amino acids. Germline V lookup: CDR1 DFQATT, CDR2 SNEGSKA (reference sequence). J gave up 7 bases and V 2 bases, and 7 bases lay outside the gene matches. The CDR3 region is CSARLAGGRNEQFF. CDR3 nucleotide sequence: TGCAGTGCTAGACTGGCGGGAGGTAGGAATGAGCAGTTCTTC.

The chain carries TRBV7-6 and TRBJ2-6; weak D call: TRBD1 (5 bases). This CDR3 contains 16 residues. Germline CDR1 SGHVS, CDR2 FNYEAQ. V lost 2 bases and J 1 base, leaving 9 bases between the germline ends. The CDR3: CASSLNPGSGANVLTF. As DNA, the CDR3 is TGTGCCAGCAGCTTAAACCCAGGGTCTGGGGCCAACGTCCTGACTTTC. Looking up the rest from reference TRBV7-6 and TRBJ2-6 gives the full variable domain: GAGVSQSPRYKVTKRGQDVALRCDPISGHVSLYWYRQALGQGPEFLTYFNYEAQQDKSGLPNDRFSAERPEGSISTLTIQRTEQRDSAMYRCASSLNPGSGANVLTFGAGSRLTVL.

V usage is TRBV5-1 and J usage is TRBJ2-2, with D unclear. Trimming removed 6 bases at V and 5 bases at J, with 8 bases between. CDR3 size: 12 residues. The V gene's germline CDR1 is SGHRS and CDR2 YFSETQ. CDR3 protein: CASNWDTGELFF. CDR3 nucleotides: TGCGCCAGCAATTGGGATACCGGGGAGCTGTTTTTT.

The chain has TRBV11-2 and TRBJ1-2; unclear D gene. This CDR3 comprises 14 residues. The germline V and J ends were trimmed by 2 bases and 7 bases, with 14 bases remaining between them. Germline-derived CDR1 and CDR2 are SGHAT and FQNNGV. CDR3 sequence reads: CASSLTQARSGYTF. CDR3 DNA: TGTGCCAGCAGCTTAACGCAGGCGCGGTCTGGCTACACCTTC.

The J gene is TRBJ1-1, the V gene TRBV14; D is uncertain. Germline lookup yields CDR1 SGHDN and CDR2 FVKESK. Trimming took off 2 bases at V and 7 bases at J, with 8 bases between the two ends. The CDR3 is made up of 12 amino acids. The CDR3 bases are TGTGCCAGCAGCCAACTCGGAATTGAAGCTTTCTTT. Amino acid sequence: CASSQLGIEAFF.

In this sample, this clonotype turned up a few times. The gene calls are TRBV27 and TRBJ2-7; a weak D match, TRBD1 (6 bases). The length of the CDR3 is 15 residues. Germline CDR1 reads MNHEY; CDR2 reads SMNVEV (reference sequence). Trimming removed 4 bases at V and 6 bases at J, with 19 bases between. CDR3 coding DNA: TGTGCCAGCAGTTCCCTTTTAATAGGGGGTTCCGAGCAGTACTTC. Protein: CASSSLLIGGSEQYF.

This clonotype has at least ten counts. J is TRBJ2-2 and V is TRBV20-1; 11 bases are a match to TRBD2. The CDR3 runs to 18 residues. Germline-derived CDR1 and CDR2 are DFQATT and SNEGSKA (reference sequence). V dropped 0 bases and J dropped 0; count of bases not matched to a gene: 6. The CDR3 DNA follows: TGCAGTGCTAGAGATGGTACTAGCGGGAGCACGAACACCGGGGAGCTGTTTTTT. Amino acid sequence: CSARDGTSGSTNTGELFF.

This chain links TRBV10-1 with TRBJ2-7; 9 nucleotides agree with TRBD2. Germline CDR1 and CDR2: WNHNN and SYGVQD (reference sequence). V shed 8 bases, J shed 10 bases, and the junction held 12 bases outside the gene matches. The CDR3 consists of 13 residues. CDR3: CASGGSLAGDQYF. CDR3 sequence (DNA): TGCGCCAGCGGGGGGTCGTTAGCGGGAGATCAGTACTTC.

CDR3 residues: CASSLVRADTQYF. In nucleotides, the CDR3 is TGTGCCAGCAGCTTAGTTCGGGCAGATACGCAGTATTTT. The chain joins TRBV7-6 to TRBJ2-3; D not certain. The length of the CDR3 is 13 residues. CDR1 is SGHVS, CDR2 FNYEAQ, per germline. V lost 1 base to trimming and J lost 4 bases, with 6 bases between them.

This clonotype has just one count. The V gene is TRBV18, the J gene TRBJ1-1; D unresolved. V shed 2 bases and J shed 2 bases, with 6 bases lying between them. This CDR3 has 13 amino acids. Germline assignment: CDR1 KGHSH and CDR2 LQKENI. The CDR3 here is CASSPWGNTEAFF. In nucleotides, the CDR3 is TGTGCCAGCTCACCATGGGGAAACACTGAAGCTTTCTTT.

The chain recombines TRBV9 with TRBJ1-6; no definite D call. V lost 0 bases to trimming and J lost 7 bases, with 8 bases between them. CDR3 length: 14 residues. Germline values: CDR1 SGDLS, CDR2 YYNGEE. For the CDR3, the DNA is TGTGCCAGCAGCGTAGGGACTGAGAATTCACCCCTCCACTTT. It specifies CASSVGTENSPLHF.

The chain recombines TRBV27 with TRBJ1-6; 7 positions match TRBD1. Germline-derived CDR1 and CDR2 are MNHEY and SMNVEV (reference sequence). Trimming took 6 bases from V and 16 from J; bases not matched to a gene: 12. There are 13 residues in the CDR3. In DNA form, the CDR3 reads TGTGCCAGCAGGGACAGGAAGATTCAATGGCTCCACTTT. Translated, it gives CASRDRKIQWLHF.

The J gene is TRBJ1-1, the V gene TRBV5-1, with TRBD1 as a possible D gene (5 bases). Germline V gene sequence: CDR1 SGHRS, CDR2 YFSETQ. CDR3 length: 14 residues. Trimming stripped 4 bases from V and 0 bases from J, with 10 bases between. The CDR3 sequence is CASSQGTVNTEAFF. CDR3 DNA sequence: TGCGCCAGCAGCCAAGGGACGGTGAACACTGAAGCTTTCTTT.

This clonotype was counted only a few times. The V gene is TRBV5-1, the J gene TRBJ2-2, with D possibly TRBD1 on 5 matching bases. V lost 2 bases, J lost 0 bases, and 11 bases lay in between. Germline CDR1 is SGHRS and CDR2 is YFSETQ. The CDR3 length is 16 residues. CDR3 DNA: TGCGCCAGCAGCTTAACGCAGGGTGCGAACACCGGGGAGCTGTTTTTT. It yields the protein CASSLTQGANTGELFF.

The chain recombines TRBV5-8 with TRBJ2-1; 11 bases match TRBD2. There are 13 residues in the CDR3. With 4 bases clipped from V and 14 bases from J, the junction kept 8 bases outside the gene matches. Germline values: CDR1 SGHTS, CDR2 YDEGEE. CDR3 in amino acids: CASSILAGEAKFF. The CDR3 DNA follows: TGTGCCAGCAGCATACTAGCGGGAGAGGCGAAGTTCTTC.

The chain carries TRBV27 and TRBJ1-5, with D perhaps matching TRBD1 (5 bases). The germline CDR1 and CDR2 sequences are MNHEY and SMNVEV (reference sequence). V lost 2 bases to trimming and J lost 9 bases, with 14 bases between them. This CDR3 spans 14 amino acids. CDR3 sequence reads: CASSLGGGLAPQHF. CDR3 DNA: TGTGCCAGCAGTTTAGGTGGGGGTTTGGCGCCCCAGCATTTT.

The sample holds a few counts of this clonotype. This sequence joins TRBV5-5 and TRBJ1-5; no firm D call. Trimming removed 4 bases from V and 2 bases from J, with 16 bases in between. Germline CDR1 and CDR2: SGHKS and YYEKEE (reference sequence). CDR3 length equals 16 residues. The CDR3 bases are TGTGCCAGCAGCCTAGGGAGCTTCGGGGGCAATCAGCCCCAGCATTTT. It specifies CASSLGSFGGNQPQHF.

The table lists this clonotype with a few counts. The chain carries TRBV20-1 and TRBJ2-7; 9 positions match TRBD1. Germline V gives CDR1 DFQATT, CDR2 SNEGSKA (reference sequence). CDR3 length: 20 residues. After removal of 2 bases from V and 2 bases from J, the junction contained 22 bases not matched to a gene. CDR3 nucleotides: TGCAGTGCTAGATTCCGGCCGACAGGGGGGATCCAGCGGGACACCTACGAGCAGTACTTC. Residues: CSARFRPTGGIQRDTYEQYF.

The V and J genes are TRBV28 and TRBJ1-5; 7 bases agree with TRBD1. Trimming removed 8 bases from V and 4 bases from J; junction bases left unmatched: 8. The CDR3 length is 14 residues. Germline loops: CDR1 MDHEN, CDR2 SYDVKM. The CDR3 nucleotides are TGTGCCAGCCGTAGCCCGGGACAGAATCAGCCCCAGCATTTT. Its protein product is CASRSPGQNQPQHF.

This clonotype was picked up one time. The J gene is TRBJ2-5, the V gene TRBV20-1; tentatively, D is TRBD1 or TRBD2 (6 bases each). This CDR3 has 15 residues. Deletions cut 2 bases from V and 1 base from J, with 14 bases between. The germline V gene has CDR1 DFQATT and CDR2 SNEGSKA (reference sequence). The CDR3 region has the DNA TGCAGTGCTAGACACAGGGCGGGAAGCCAAGAGACCCAGTACTTC. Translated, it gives CSARHRAGSQETQYF.

The CDR3 region is CASNNRLAGGREQYF. The DNA of the CDR3 is TGTGCCAGCAATAATAGACTAGCGGGAGGACGCGAGCAGTACTTC. The chain has TRBV12-3 or TRBV12-4 and TRBJ2-7; 13 bases map to TRBD2. This CDR3 region has 15 residues. V trimming: 7 bases; J trimming: 6 bases; junction bases outside the gene matches: 9.

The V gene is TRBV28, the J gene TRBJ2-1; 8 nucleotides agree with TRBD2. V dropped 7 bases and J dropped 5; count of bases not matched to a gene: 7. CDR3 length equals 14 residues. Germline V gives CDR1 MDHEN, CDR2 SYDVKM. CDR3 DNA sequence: TGTGCCAGCACTCTTAGCGGGATCAACAATGAGCAGTTCTTC. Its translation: CASTLSGINNEQFF.